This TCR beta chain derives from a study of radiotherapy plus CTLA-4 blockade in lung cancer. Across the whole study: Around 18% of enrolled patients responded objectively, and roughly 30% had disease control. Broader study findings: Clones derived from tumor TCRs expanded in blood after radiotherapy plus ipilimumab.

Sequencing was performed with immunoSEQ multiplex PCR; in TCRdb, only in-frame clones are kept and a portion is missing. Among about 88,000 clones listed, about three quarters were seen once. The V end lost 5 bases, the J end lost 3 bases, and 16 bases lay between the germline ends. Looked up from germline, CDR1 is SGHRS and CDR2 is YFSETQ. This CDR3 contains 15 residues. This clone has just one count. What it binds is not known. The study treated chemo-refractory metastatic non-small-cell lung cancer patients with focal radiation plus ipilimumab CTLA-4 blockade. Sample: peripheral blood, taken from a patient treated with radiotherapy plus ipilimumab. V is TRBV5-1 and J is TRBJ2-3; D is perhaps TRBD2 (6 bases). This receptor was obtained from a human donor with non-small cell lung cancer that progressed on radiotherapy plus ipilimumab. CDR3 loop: CASRRDSRGTDTQYF. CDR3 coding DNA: TGCGCCAGCAGACGGGACTCCCGGGGAACAGATACGCAGTATTTT.